This T cell receptor beta chain was obtained from a study of blood T cell repertoires in COVID-19. About the study: From T cells, B-cell-depleted T cells, or PBMCs came the material, which was cDNA or gDNA.

Adults between roughly 18 and 89 years of age took part from 24 US areas. Donors of Cohort 3 who recovered were those that had two negative PCRs, clearance, or symptom resolution. Authors' data handling: Counts of nucleated cells, estimated from reference gene primer amplification, were obtained. Here immunoSEQ multiplex PCR was the method, and the copy in TCRdb shows in-frame clones only, minus some. From that table come the V and J calls and clone size; the DNA was used to work out D and trimming. The sample yields under 450,000 clones, about 90% seen once. Germline lookup yields CDR1 MNHEY and CDR2 SVGAGI. The CDR3 covers 15 residues. V lost 0 bases and J lost 8; bases outside the gene matches: 6.

The sequencing sample was made of PBMCs or T cells enriched from blood (not recorded which). The clonotype was recovered from a woman in her thirties who had recovered from COVID-19. This sequence joins TRBV6-5 and TRBJ1-1, with 10 bases identical to TRBD1. The CDR3 DNA reads as TGTGCCAGCAGTTACTCGGGACAGGGGCAGCAAGAAGCTTTCTTT. Translation gives CASSYSGQGQQEAFF.